Listed below are T cell receptor beta chains from one sample, sequenced in a study of T cell responses to AZD1222 COVID-19 vaccine. Method: immunoSEQ multiplex PCR; TCRdb's copy keeps in-frame clones and lacks some. The data show approximately 160,000 clones, around 88% seen once. The sample was peripheral blood, taken on day 0 of AZD1222 vaccination. The source is an adult in good health. CDR3s include the opening cysteine and the closing phenylalanine or tryptophan. D genes are given only for firm matches. Only some rows state a clone size, as once, few, many or a class for expanded clones.

>TRBJ1-6|NA|TRBD1|TRBV7-2
CASTDRVVNSPLHF
TGTGCCAGCACAGACAGGGTAGTTAATTCACCCCTCCACTTT
>TRBJ1-1|NA|NA|TRBV12-3/TRBV12-4
CASSLGLGSEAFF
TGTGCCAGCAGTTTAGGCTTGGGATCTGAAGCTTTCTTT
>TRBJ2-7|NA|NA|TRBV6-5
CASKGPKTGEQYF
TGTGCCAGCAAGGGCCCCAAGACTGGCGAGCAGTACTTC
>TRBJ2-2|few|TRBD2|TRBV13
CASSLLAGATFGELFF
TGTGCCAGCAGCCTACTAGCGGGAGCAACTTTCGGGGAGCTGTTTTTT
>TRBJ2-5|NA|TRBD1|TRBV11-3
CASSLEGQGKETQYF
TGTGCCAGCAGCTTAGAGGGACAGGGGAAAGAGACCCAGTACTTC
>TRBJ2-3|NA|TRBD2|TRBV6-5
CASSYISSGRTDTQYF
TGTGCCAGCAGTTACATCTCTAGCGGGAGGACAGATACGCAGTATTTT
>TRBJ2-6|once|TRBD1|TRBV5-5
CASSYRTGVGSGANVLTF
TGTGCCAGCAGCTACCGGACAGGGGTAGGGTCTGGGGCCAACGTCCTGACTTTC
>TRBJ2-1|few|NA|TRBV6-2/TRBV6-3
CASSYWARLTTNEQFF
TGTGCCAGCAGTTACTGGGCGCGCCTCACCACCAATGAGCAGTTCTTC
>TRBJ1-1|NA|TRBD1|TRBV15
CATSSKTVRQGYTEAFF
TGTGCCACCAGCAGCAAGACCGTAAGACAGGGCTACACTGAAGCTTTCTTT
>TRBJ2-5|NA|NA|TRBV7-2
CASSGGAGAQYF
TGTGCCAGCAGTGGGGGGGCGGGGGCCCAGTACTTC
>TRBJ2-3|few|NA|TRBV9
CASSVLPKTDTQYF
TGTGCCAGCAGCGTCTTACCTAAAACAGATACGCAGTATTTT
>TRBJ2-2|NA|TRBD1|TRBV7-6
CASSSGTDDTGELFF
TGTGCCAGCAGCTCCGGGACAGATGACACCGGGGAGCTGTTTTTT
>TRBJ2-5|once|NA|TRBV24-1
CATRVSGPLETQYF
TGTGCCACCAGAGTGAGTGGGCCACTCGAGACCCAGTACTTC
>TRBJ1-5|NA|NA|TRBV28
CASTVQGPSNQPQHF
TGTGCCAGCACCGTACAGGGACCCAGCAATCAGCCCCAGCATTTT
>TRBJ1-2|few|NA|TRBV10-3
CAITLTPEYGYTF
TGTGCCATCACCCTGACCCCGGAGTATGGCTACACCTTC
>TRBJ2-7|NA|NA|TRBV4-3
CASSHGGGQTEQYF
TGCGCCAGCAGCCACGGTGGGGGGCAGACCGAGCAGTACTTC
>TRBJ1-5|NA|NA|TRBV27
CASSRVGRNQPQHF
TGTGCCAGCAGTAGGGTCGGGCGGAATCAGCCCCAGCATTTT
>TRBJ1-1|once|NA|TRBV30
CAWSRTNPLRTEAFF
TGTGCCTGGAGTAGGACTAATCCACTCCGGACTGAAGCTTTCTTT
>TRBJ2-3|NA|NA|TRBV5-4
CASSLSPTSSTDTQYF
TGTGCCAGCAGCTTGTCCCCCACCTCGAGCACAGATACGCAGTATTTT
>TRBJ1-2|NA|NA|TRBV19
CASYSLWPGSVGYTF
TGTGCCAGTTATTCCCTCTGGCCAGGCTCCGTTGGCTACACCTTC
>TRBJ2-1|NA|NA|TRBV12-3/TRBV12-4
CASSLNVYAQFF
TGTGCCAGCAGTTTAAATGTGTATGCGCAGTTCTTC
>TRBJ1-2|NA|NA|TRBV20-1
CSATWDGGYTF
TGCAGTGCCACCTGGGACGGTGGCTACACCTTC
>TRBJ1-5|NA|NA|TRBV6-2/TRBV6-3
CASSYSRAGQPQHF
TGTGCCAGCAGTTACTCCAGGGCAGGGCAGCCCCAGCATTTT
>TRBJ1-2|NA|NA|TRBV7-9
CASSWDGENVYTF
TGTGCCAGCAGCTGGGACGGAGAGAACGTCTACACCTTC
>TRBJ2-2|NA|TRBD1|TRBV5-1
CASSLPRQGFGTGELFF
TGCGCCAGCAGCTTGCCCAGACAGGGGTTCGGCACCGGGGAGCTGTTTTTT
>TRBJ2-5|NA|NA|TRBV15
CATRSGLLAETQYF
TGTGCCACCAGGTCGGGACTGCTGGCAGAGACCCAGTACTTC
>TRBJ2-7|once|TRBD2|TRBV29-1
CSVGLAGEGEQYF
TGCAGCGTTGGTTTAGCGGGAGAAGGCGAGCAGTACTTC
>TRBJ1-1|NA|TRBD1|TRBV10-2
CASKDRGLSEAFF
TGCGCCAGCAAGGACAGGGGGCTCTCTGAAGCTTTCTTT
>TRBJ1-2|NA|TRBD1|TRBV6-5
CASSSPGGKSYGYTF
TGTGCCAGCAGCTCCCCAGGGGGGAAGAGCTATGGCTACACCTTC
>TRBJ2-7|NA|NA|TRBV5-1
CASSLVLGWQSSYEQYF
TGCGCCAGCAGCTTGGTGTTGGGGTGGCAGAGCTCCTACGAGCAGTACTTC
>TRBJ1-1|NA|NA|TRBV19
CASSFISLDYTEAFF
TGTGCCAGTAGTTTCATTTCCTTGGATTACACTGAAGCTTTCTTT
>TRBJ1-1|NA|NA|TRBV6-2/TRBV6-3
CASSYSEWAEAFF
TGTGCCAGCAGTTACTCGGAGTGGGCTGAAGCTTTCTTT
>TRBJ1-3|NA|NA|TRBV19
CASSMRGGRRSGNTIYF
TGTGCCAGTAGTATGCGGGGCGGCCGGCGCTCTGGAAACACCATATATTTT
>TRBJ2-3|NA|TRBD1|TRBV27
CASSLIRTGASTDTQYF
TGTGCCAGCAGCTTGATACGGACAGGGGCTAGCACAGATACGCAGTATTTT
>TRBJ1-1|NA|NA|TRBV6-5
CASSYSPPGSTEAFF
TGTGCCAGCAGTTACTCACCCCCCGGGAGCACTGAAGCTTTCTTT
>TRBJ1-5|NA|NA|TRBV28
CASSGWNQPQHF
TGTGCCAGCAGTGGGTGGAATCAGCCCCAGCATTTT
>TRBJ2-7|NA|NA|TRBV6-1
CASSEAGGDYEQYF
TGTGCCAGCAGTGAAGCAGGGGGGGACTACGAGCAGTACTTC
>TRBJ1-1|few|NA|TRBV14
CASSLQGNTEAFF
TGTGCCAGCAGCCTACAGGGGAACACTGAAGCTTTCTTT
>TRBJ1-2|NA|TRBD1|TRBV5-6
CASADDGGQGGFGGYTF
TGTGCCAGCGCTGATGATGGGGGACAGGGAGGTTTTGGTGGCTACACCTTC
>TRBJ2-1|NA|TRBD2|TRBV30
CASRTSGSNEQFF
TGTGCCTCCAGGACTAGCGGGAGTAATGAGCAGTTCTTC
>TRBJ2-1|few|TRBD2|TRBV4-2
CASSQPGLAANEQFF
TGTGCCAGCAGCCAACCGGGACTAGCGGCCAATGAGCAGTTCTTC
>TRBJ2-2|NA|NA|TRBV11-3
CASSLGGHNTGELFF
TGTGCCAGCAGCTTAGGGGGACACAACACCGGGGAGCTGTTTTTT
>TRBJ2-3|NA|NA|TRBV11-3
CASSPFTDTQYF
TGTGCCAGCAGCCCCTTCACAGATACGCAGTATTTT
>TRBJ2-2|NA|NA|TRBV4-3
CASSQEPGATTGELFF
TGCGCCAGCAGCCAAGAACCGGGAGCTACCACCGGGGAGCTGTTTTTT
>TRBJ1-5|NA|NA|TRBV6-5
CASSPGRFNQPQHF
TGTGCCAGCAGTCCTGGACGGTTCAATCAGCCCCAGCATTTT
>TRBJ1-6|NA|NA|TRBV19
CASSRPDILPLHF
TGTGCCAGTAGTAGGCCGGACATTCTACCCCTCCACTTT
>TRBJ1-2|NA|TRBD1|TRBV6-1
CASSEWTGGDYGYTF
TGTGCCAGCAGTGAGTGGACAGGGGGCGATTATGGCTACACCTTC
>TRBJ2-5|NA|NA|TRBV5-1
CASSLGGRETQYF
TGCGCCAGCAGCTTAGGTGGGAGAGAGACCCAGTACTTC
>TRBJ2-3|NA|TRBD2|TRBV18
CASSPPGPSGRAKSTDTQYF
TGTGCCAGCTCACCACCGGGGCCCAGCGGGAGAGCCAAAAGCACAGATACGCAGTATTTT
>TRBJ1-5|once|TRBD1|TRBV7-8
CASSLNIRRGLVGNQPQHF
TGTGCCAGCAGCTTAAACATTCGAAGGGGGCTAGTTGGCAATCAGCCCCAGCATTTT
>TRBJ2-1|NA|TRBD1|TRBV12-3/TRBV12-4
CASSPTGHEQFF
TGTGCCAGCAGCCCGACAGGGCATGAGCAGTTCTTC
>TRBJ2-7|NA|NA|TRBV30
CAWSVTPPSVVF
TGTGCCTGGAGTGTAACACCCCCTAGCGTGGTATTC